This TCR beta chain came from a study of monozygotic twins with cystic fibrosis. On the study more broadly: Library input was around 3.2 micrograms of fragmented DNA, with 15 PCR cycles.

General study results and limits: Clonality was generally low (median around 0.009), higher in the most severe patients. J usage was most co-twin-similar in 8 of 16 pairs, V in 13.

Sequencing was performed with immunoSEQ multiplex PCR; in TCRdb, only in-frame clones are kept and a portion is missing. Of 15,000 to 20,000 clones listed, around 96% are singletons. Trimming cost V 6 bases and J 5 bases; bases outside gene matches: 8. CDR1 MDHEN and CDR2 SYDVKM come from the germline V gene. The CDR3 has 16 amino acids. Remarks on this clone: What it binds is unknown.

The TCR originated in a girl aged 2-15 years with cystic fibrosis. The sequenced material came from blood. The chain is built from TRBV28 and TRBJ2-3; 13 positions agree with TRBD2. This CDR3 is CASRPTSGGAEDTQYF. The CDR3 coding sequence is TGTGCCAGCAGACCAACTAGCGGGGGGGCCGAAGATACGCAGTATTTT.